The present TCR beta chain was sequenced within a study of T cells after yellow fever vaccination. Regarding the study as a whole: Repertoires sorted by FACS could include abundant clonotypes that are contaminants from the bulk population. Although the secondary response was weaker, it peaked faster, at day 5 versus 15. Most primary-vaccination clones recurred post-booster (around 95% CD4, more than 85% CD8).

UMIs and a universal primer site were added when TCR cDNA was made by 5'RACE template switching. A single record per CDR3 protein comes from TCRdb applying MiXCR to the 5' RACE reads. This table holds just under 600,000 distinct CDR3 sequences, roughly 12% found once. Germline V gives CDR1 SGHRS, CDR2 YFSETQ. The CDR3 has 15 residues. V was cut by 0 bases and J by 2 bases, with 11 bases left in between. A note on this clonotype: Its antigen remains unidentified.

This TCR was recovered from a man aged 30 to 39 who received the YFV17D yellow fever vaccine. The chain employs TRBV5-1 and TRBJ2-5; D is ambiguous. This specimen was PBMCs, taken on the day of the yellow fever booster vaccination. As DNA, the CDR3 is TGCGCCAGCAGCTTGGGCGACATAATTCAAGAGACCCAGTACTTC. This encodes CASSLGDIIQETQYF. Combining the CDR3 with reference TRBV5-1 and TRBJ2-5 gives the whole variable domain KAGVTQTPRYLIKTRGQQVTLSCSPISGHRSVSWYQQTPGQGLQFLFEYFSETQRNKGNFPGRFSGRQFSNSRSEMNVSTLELGDSALYLCASSLGDIIQETQYFGPGTRLLVL.